This T cell receptor beta chain was documented in a study of technical replicates of blood from a handful of donors. The CDR3 loop spans 14 amino acids. Germline V gene data show CDR1 as MNHEY and CDR2 as SVGAGI. V dropped 2 bases and J dropped 6; count of bases not matched to a gene: 2. Repertoires were generated with immunoSEQ multiplex PCR, while TCRdb's copy carries only in-frame clones and drops some. The sample gives approximately 82,000 clones, about 91% of which show up once; about 0.38% is in the top ten. V gene TRBV6-5 combines with J gene TRBJ2-2; TRBD2 matches 8 bases. Input material: T cells isolated from PBMCs. This receptor was obtained from a human donor in good health. Some clones in this sample may be carry-over from other donors' samples. As DNA, the CDR3 is TGTGCCAGCAGTTACCCGGGACTAGCCGGGGAGCTGTTTTTT. Encoded protein: CASSYPGLAGELFF.